Listed below are T cell receptor beta chains from one sample, sequenced in a study of T cells expressing NK-cell markers. TCRdb re-called the 5' RACE reads and gives one entry per CDR3 protein, without DNA. In total, the table holds about 380,000 distinct CDR3 sequences. The sequenced material came from blood T cells: a sorted CD56 or NKG2C T cell subset, CD4+ or CD8+ T cells, or bulk PBMC T cells (not recorded which). The origin of the receptors is a man between 18 and 69 years old in good health. Both conserved end residues are part of each CDR3.

j_gene	v_gene	CDR3aa
TRBJ2-1	TRBV20-1	CSAPAAGTSFSEQFF
TRBJ1-1	TRBV5-1	CASSLVVGATEAFF
TRBJ1-1	TRBV28	CASSLEGANTEAFF
TRBJ2-6	TRBV12-3/TRBV12-4	CASSLWTGPSGANVLTF
TRBJ2-7	TRBV10-3	CAISEWTGRYEQYF
TRBJ2-1	TRBV12-3/TRBV12-4	CASSGRGRSYNEQFF
TRBJ2-2	TRBV12-3/TRBV12-4	CASSGGTSSLSNTGELFF
TRBJ1-4	TRBV5-1	CASSPWTGQNEKLFF
TRBJ1-4	TRBV10-3	CAISQGGLSNEKLFF
TRBJ2-6	TRBV7-9	CASSLARTGANVLTF
TRBJ1-1	TRBV21-1	CASRRTGRATEAFF
TRBJ1-2	TRBV7-2	CASSRTEYNYGYTF
TRBJ1-1	TRBV5-1	CASSQGTAGGTEAFF
TRBJ1-1	TRBV12-3/TRBV12-4	CASSTRRTIRRNTEAFF
TRBJ2-4	TRBV2	CASTGTALAKNIQYF
TRBJ2-3	TRBV18	CASSPQDRTDTQYF
TRBJ2-1	TRBV6-1	CASRQLAGLLHEQFF
TRBJ2-7	TRBV5-1	CASSGGSQGAFGEQYF
TRBJ2-4	TRBV28	CASSPPRDRNIQYF
TRBJ2-7	TRBV28	CASIPGAGPYEQYF
TRBJ1-2	TRBV11-2	CASSHWSGLNYGYTF
TRBJ2-1	TRBV2	CASSEAGTRVKSVF
TRBJ2-1	TRBV18	CASSPPATGNNEQFF
TRBJ2-3	TRBV11-1	CASSLKRGPLNTDTQYF
TRBJ1-1	TRBV7-9	CASSQGLLNTEAFF
TRBJ2-7	TRBV10-3	CAISGGFPGQSYEQYF
TRBJ2-1	TRBV27	CASSRYPGQGTEQFF
TRBJ2-7	TRBV2	CASSDVGAPEQYF
TRBJ2-3	TRBV6-4	CASSDYRSDTQYF
TRBJ2-2	TRBV3-1	CASSQAPPARVGELFF
TRBJ2-3	TRBV20-1	CSGLPGSGWNTQYF
TRBJ1-1	TRBV28	CASSFRFYDTEAFF
TRBJ1-4	TRBV7-9	CASRSQSESTNEKLFF
TRBJ2-2	TRBV12-3/TRBV12-4	CASSSRERGSPGELFF
TRBJ2-5	TRBV12-5	CASRRGGAQGGETQYF
TRBJ2-5	TRBV12-3/TRBV12-4	CASRGAAQETQYF
TRBJ1-2	TRBV28	CASSGQQPYGYTF
TRBJ2-5	TRBV5-1	CASSSGLVKVETQYF
TRBJ2-1	TRBV2	CASSPQGYEQFF
TRBJ2-7	TRBV14	CASSANRVSAYEQYF
TRBJ2-7	TRBV5-1	CASSHREPYEQYF
TRBJ2-1	TRBV12-3/TRBV12-4	CASSLAGLAGSNEQFF
TRBJ2-3	TRBV12-3/TRBV12-4	CASSLAGGGVWDTQYF
TRBJ2-7	TRBV6-5	CASSYSSFPGRRTYEQYF
TRBJ1-3	TRBV12-3/TRBV12-4	CASRAQVSSGNTIYF
TRBJ2-7	TRBV19	CASSIPNPYGRNYEQYF
TRBJ2-7	TRBV7-9	CASSSGRAGAYEQYF
TRBJ1-1	TRBV12-3/TRBV12-4	CASSSTGRIMNTEAFF
TRBJ2-7	TRBV6-1	CASSSMAGFNEQYF
TRBJ2-1	TRBV7-8	CASSSGQNNEQFF
TRBJ2-5	TRBV7-6	CASSFPQGFETQYF
TRBJ2-3	TRBV15	CATTRRPGPTQYF
TRBJ1-4	TRBV7-9	CASSSQQVLNEKLFF
TRBJ2-7	TRBV19	CASSIWIAAEQYF